This T cell receptor (beta chain) comes out of a study of PD-1 blockade in mismatch repair-deficient tumors. Study-level results: After pembrolizumab, tumor-resident clones rose rapidly, then generally contracted before radiologic responses.

The method was immunoSEQ multiplex PCR; TCRdb's version includes in-frame clones alone and lacks a portion of them. This table has tens of thousands of clones, about 85% appearing once. In regard to this clone: Antigen specificity is unknown.

Every patient had mismatch repair deficiency by PCR or immunohistochemistry. Deletions cut 1 base from V and 3 bases from J, with 9 bases between. The CDR3 has 14 amino acids. Germline V lookup: CDR1 SGHVS, CDR2 FQNEAQ. The sequencing used peripheral blood, collected 12 weeks after starting pembrolizumab. The TCR sequence derives from an adult with mismatch repair-deficient cancer. V gene TRBV7-8 combines with J gene TRBJ1-2; D gene uncertain. The CDR3 sequence: CASSLEGDHYGYTF. For the CDR3, the DNA is TGTGCCAGCAGCTTAGAGGGAGACCACTATGGCTACACCTTC.